This is a list of T cell receptor beta chains from one sample in a study of blood T cell repertoires in COVID-19. The repertoire was sequenced with immunoSEQ multiplex PCR; TCRdb's copy has only in-frame clones and lacks some. Seen here are 150,000 or so clones, 70% to 90% observed once, and the top ten hold 1.2%. The sample was peripheral blood. These TCRs come from a man in his 60s who had recovered from COVID-19. Each CDR3 is given with its conserved first and last residue. The D gene is left open where the match is weak. Some rows mark clone size as missing; the rest say once, few, many or name a class of expanded clone.

d_call: -
v_call: TRBV5-8
clone_size: few
j_call: TRBJ1-6
cdr3_aa: CASSLRQNSPLHF
cdr3_nt: TGTGCCAGCAGCTTACGACAGAATTCACCCCTCCACTTT

d_call: TRBD1
v_call: TRBV18
clone_size: -
j_call: TRBJ2-2
cdr3_aa: CASSPLQGVTGELFF
cdr3_nt: TGTGCCAGCTCACCCCTGCAGGGGGTCACCGGGGAGCTGTTTTTT

d_call: -
v_call: TRBV6-5
clone_size: few
j_call: TRBJ2-7
cdr3_aa: CASSFQDRRINEQYF
cdr3_nt: TGTGCCAGCAGTTTCCAGGACAGACGGATCAACGAGCAGTACTTC

d_call: -
v_call: TRBV13
clone_size: few
j_call: TRBJ1-3
cdr3_aa: CASSSDSSRNTIYF
cdr3_nt: TGTGCCAGCAGCTCGGACTCATCGAGAAACACCATATATTTT

d_call: TRBD1
v_call: TRBV2
clone_size: -
j_call: TRBJ1-1
cdr3_aa: CASSQGQGNSEAFF
cdr3_nt: TGTGCCAGCAGTCAGGGACAGGGAAACTCTGAAGCTTTCTTT

d_call: -
v_call: TRBV21-1
clone_size: -
j_call: TRBJ1-5
cdr3_aa: CASSKDPVSGDQPQHF
cdr3_nt: TGTGCCAGCAGCAAAGACCCGGTGAGCGGGGATCAGCCCCAGCATTTT

d_call: -
v_call: TRBV11-3
clone_size: -
j_call: TRBJ1-3
cdr3_aa: CASSRGQSVENTIYF
cdr3_nt: TGTGCCAGCAGCCGCGGACAGTCGGTGGAAAACACCATATATTTT

d_call: -
v_call: TRBV4-1
clone_size: -
j_call: TRBJ2-7
cdr3_aa: CASSQIGQISYEQYF
cdr3_nt: TGCGCCAGCAGCCAAATCGGACAGATATCCTACGAGCAGTACTTC

d_call: -
v_call: TRBV7-9
clone_size: -
j_call: TRBJ1-6
cdr3_aa: CASSLDSTANSPLHF
cdr3_nt: TGTGCCAGCAGCTTAGATTCAACCGCGAATTCACCCCTCCACTTT

d_call: TRBD1
v_call: TRBV5-1
clone_size: -
j_call: TRBJ1-6
cdr3_aa: CASSLSGTGNSPLHF
cdr3_nt: TGCGCCAGCAGCCTGTCCGGGACAGGGAATTCACCCCTCCACTTT

d_call: TRBD2
v_call: TRBV9
clone_size: -
j_call: TRBJ2-4
cdr3_aa: CASSFPAAGGRDIQYF
cdr3_nt: TGTGCCAGCAGTTTCCCGGCTGCGGGGGGGCGGGACATTCAGTACTTC

d_call: TRBD2
v_call: TRBV30
clone_size: once
j_call: TRBJ2-7
cdr3_aa: CACPAGRPKHYEQYF
cdr3_nt: TGTGCCTGTCCAGCGGGGAGGCCGAAACACTACGAGCAGTACTTC

d_call: TRBD2
v_call: TRBV7-2
clone_size: -
j_call: TRBJ2-2
cdr3_aa: CASNPAGGGVGELFF
cdr3_nt: TGTGCCAGCAACCCAGCGGGGGGTGGGGTCGGGGAGCTGTTTTTT

d_call: -
v_call: TRBV10-3
clone_size: -
j_call: TRBJ1-1
cdr3_aa: CAISDGQGAEAFF
cdr3_nt: TGTGCCATCAGTGATGGTCAGGGCGCTGAAGCTTTCTTT

d_call: -
v_call: TRBV9
clone_size: -
j_call: TRBJ2-4
cdr3_aa: CASSVRPGGAKNIQYF
cdr3_nt: TGTGCCAGCAGCGTACGGCCCGGGGGAGCCAAAAACATTCAGTACTTC

d_call: -
v_call: TRBV20-1
clone_size: -
j_call: TRBJ2-7
cdr3_aa: CSASSGYEQYF
cdr3_nt: TGCAGTGCTAGTTCGGGATACGAGCAGTACTTC

d_call: TRBD1
v_call: TRBV9
clone_size: -
j_call: TRBJ2-2
cdr3_aa: CASSNLQGAPTTGELFF
cdr3_nt: TGTGCCAGCAGTAATCTACAGGGGGCGCCGACCACCGGGGAGCTGTTTTTT

d_call: TRBD1
v_call: TRBV7-9
clone_size: -
j_call: TRBJ1-5
cdr3_aa: CASRGGQGAGQPQHF
cdr3_nt: TGTGCCAGCAGGGGCGGACAGGGGGCAGGGCAGCCCCAGCATTTT

d_call: TRBD1
v_call: TRBV7-9
clone_size: -
j_call: TRBJ1-2
cdr3_aa: CASSLPGTGGNCTF
cdr3_nt: TGTGCCAGCAGCTTACCCGGCACAGGGGGGAATTGCACCTTC

d_call: TRBD1
v_call: TRBV11-1
clone_size: -
j_call: TRBJ2-7
cdr3_aa: CASSSPGQGGKLYF
cdr3_nt: TGTGCCAGCAGCTCACCGGGACAGGGGGGAAAGTTGTACTTC

d_call: -
v_call: TRBV19
clone_size: -
j_call: TRBJ1-2
cdr3_aa: CASRSQGNNYGYTF
cdr3_nt: TGTGCCAGTAGGTCACAGGGAAACAACTATGGCTACACCTTC

d_call: TRBD1
v_call: TRBV7-9
clone_size: few
j_call: TRBJ2-5
cdr3_aa: CASSFGQGVRETQYF
cdr3_nt: TGTGCCAGCAGCTTCGGACAGGGGGTACGAGAGACCCAGTACTTC

d_call: -
v_call: TRBV7-2
clone_size: -
j_call: TRBJ1-2
cdr3_aa: CASSPRPRDNYGYTF
cdr3_nt: TGTGCCAGCAGCCCCAGGCCGCGAGATAACTATGGCTACACCTTC

d_call: TRBD1
v_call: TRBV2
clone_size: -
j_call: TRBJ1-5
cdr3_aa: CASSQTGTDQPQHF
cdr3_nt: TGTGCCAGCAGTCAGACAGGGACTGATCAGCCCCAGCATTTT

d_call: -
v_call: TRBV27
clone_size: -
j_call: TRBJ2-3
cdr3_aa: CASSLYGGASTDTQYF
cdr3_nt: TGTGCCAGCAGTTTATATGGGGGGGCCAGCACAGATACGCAGTATTTT

d_call: -
v_call: TRBV9
clone_size: -
j_call: TRBJ2-6
cdr3_aa: CASSAVRGLRSGANVLTF
cdr3_nt: TGTGCCAGCAGCGCTGTCAGGGGTCTGCGTTCTGGGGCCAACGTCCTGACTTTC

d_call: -
v_call: TRBV21-1
clone_size: -
j_call: TRBJ2-2
cdr3_aa: CASSISVGQGTGELFF
cdr3_nt: -

d_call: TRBD1
v_call: TRBV5-1
clone_size: -
j_call: TRBJ2-6
cdr3_aa: CASSLATGVSGANVLTF
cdr3_nt: TGCGCCAGCAGCTTGGCAACAGGGGTATCTGGGGCCAACGTCCTGACTTTC

d_call: TRBD1
v_call: TRBV3-1/TRBV3-2
clone_size: -
j_call: TRBJ1-1
cdr3_aa: CASSQMTGEGGSFF
cdr3_nt: TGTGCCAGCAGCCAGATGACAGGGGAAGGTGGATCTTTCTTT

d_call: -
v_call: TRBV5-6
clone_size: -
j_call: TRBJ2-7
cdr3_aa: CASSRRGTPAEQYF
cdr3_nt: TGTGCCAGCAGCCGCCGGGGTACCCCAGCCGAGCAGTACTTC

d_call: -
v_call: TRBV12-3/TRBV12-4
clone_size: -
j_call: TRBJ1-3
cdr3_aa: CASSTGSGNTIYF
cdr3_nt: TGTGCCAGCAGTACGGGGTCTGGAAACACCATATATTTT

d_call: -
v_call: TRBV6-5
clone_size: -
j_call: TRBJ2-7
cdr3_aa: CASSQDLQGAYEQYF
cdr3_nt: TGTGCCAGCAGCCAAGACCTACAGGGTGCCTACGAGCAGTACTTC

d_call: TRBD1
v_call: TRBV13
clone_size: -
j_call: TRBJ1-1
cdr3_aa: CASSMGQGTTEAFF
cdr3_nt: TGTGCCAGCAGCATGGGACAGGGCACCACTGAAGCTTTCTTT

d_call: -
v_call: TRBV4-1
clone_size: -
j_call: TRBJ1-1
cdr3_aa: CASSQDRVQGLVNTEAFF
cdr3_nt: TGCGCCAGCAGCCAAGATAGAGTACAGGGCCTCGTGAACACTGAAGCTTTCTTT

d_call: TRBD1
v_call: TRBV5-1
clone_size: -
j_call: TRBJ2-2
cdr3_aa: CASSLGDRGTGELFF
cdr3_nt: TGCGCCAGCAGCTTGGGGGACAGAGGGACCGGGGAGCTGTTTTTT

d_call: -
v_call: TRBV9
clone_size: -
j_call: TRBJ1-2
cdr3_aa: CASSVGDTSMGYTF
cdr3_nt: TGTGCCAGCAGCGTAGGGGACACCTCTATGGGCTACACCTTC

d_call: -
v_call: TRBV7-2
clone_size: -
j_call: TRBJ1-2
cdr3_aa: CASTRQGTADYGYTF
cdr3_nt: TGTGCCAGCACCCGGCAGGGCACTGCTGACTATGGCTACACCTTC

d_call: TRBD1
v_call: TRBV11-3
clone_size: -
j_call: TRBJ2-7
cdr3_aa: CASSAGTGAYEQYF
cdr3_nt: TGTGCCAGCAGCGCCGGGACAGGGGCCTACGAGCAGTACTTC

d_call: TRBD1
v_call: TRBV4-3
clone_size: -
j_call: TRBJ1-2
cdr3_aa: CASSQDLPGGSYGYTF
cdr3_nt: TGCGCCAGCAGCCAAGATCTACCAGGGGGGAGCTATGGCTACACCTTC

d_call: -
v_call: TRBV5-1
clone_size: -
j_call: TRBJ2-7
cdr3_aa: CASSGGTDYEQYF
cdr3_nt: TGCGCCAGCAGCGGGGGGACAGACTACGAGCAGTACTTC

d_call: TRBD1
v_call: TRBV27
clone_size: -
j_call: TRBJ1-2
cdr3_aa: CASSLLGQGNYGYTF
cdr3_nt: TGTGCCAGCAGTTTATTGGGACAGGGTAACTATGGCTACACCTTC

d_call: -
v_call: TRBV3-1/TRBV3-2
clone_size: -
j_call: TRBJ1-2
cdr3_aa: CASSQLLVPQGGDGYTF
cdr3_nt: TGTGCCAGCAGTCAACTATTAGTTCCGCAGGGAGGGGATGGCTACACCTTC

d_call: -
v_call: TRBV7-6
clone_size: -
j_call: TRBJ1-4
cdr3_aa: CASSSTSGSNEKLFF
cdr3_nt: TGTGCCAGCAGCTCGACTTCCGGGTCCAATGAAAAACTGTTTTTT

d_call: TRBD1
v_call: TRBV6-1
clone_size: -
j_call: TRBJ1-1
cdr3_aa: CASTETGGNTEAFF
cdr3_nt: TGTGCCAGCACCGAGACAGGGGGGAACACTGAAGCTTTCTTT

d_call: -
v_call: TRBV11-1
clone_size: -
j_call: TRBJ2-2
cdr3_aa: CASSLSNTGELFF
cdr3_nt: TGTGCCAGCAGCTTATCTAACACCGGGGAGCTGTTTTTT

d_call: -
v_call: TRBV9
clone_size: -
j_call: TRBJ1-2
cdr3_aa: CASSVEDTRNYGYTF
cdr3_nt: TGTGCCAGCAGCGTAGAGGACACCCGCAACTATGGCTACACCTTC

d_call: -
v_call: TRBV14
clone_size: -
j_call: TRBJ2-5
cdr3_aa: CASSQDLEETQYF
cdr3_nt: TGTGCCAGCAGCCAAGATCTTGAAGAGACCCAGTACTTC

d_call: -
v_call: TRBV7-8
clone_size: once
j_call: TRBJ2-5
cdr3_aa: CASSLDQGEQETQYF
cdr3_nt: TGTGCCAGCAGCTTAGACCAAGGGGAACAAGAGACCCAGTACTTC

d_call: -
v_call: TRBV19
clone_size: -
j_call: TRBJ2-7
cdr3_aa: CASSISHLYEQYF
cdr3_nt: TGTGCCAGTAGTATCAGTCATCTCTACGAGCAGTACTTC

d_call: -
v_call: TRBV19
clone_size: -
j_call: TRBJ1-3
cdr3_aa: CASSEPGAGNTIYF
cdr3_nt: TGTGCCAGTAGCGAACCTGGAGCTGGAAACACCATATATTTT

d_call: TRBD1
v_call: TRBV7-2
clone_size: few
j_call: TRBJ2-1
cdr3_aa: CASSLYYDRVIDEQFF
cdr3_nt: TGTGCCAGCAGCTTATACTACGACAGGGTAATCGATGAGCAGTTCTTC

d_call: -
v_call: TRBV30
clone_size: -
j_call: TRBJ1-2
cdr3_aa: CAWSLQGNYGYTF
cdr3_nt: TGTGCCTGGAGTCTGCAGGGGAACTATGGCTACACCTTC

d_call: -
v_call: TRBV19
clone_size: -
j_call: TRBJ1-6
cdr3_aa: CASRNRPNSPLHF
cdr3_nt: TGTGCCAGTAGAAACAGACCTAATTCACCCCTCCACTTT

d_call: -
v_call: TRBV6-2/TRBV6-3
clone_size: -
j_call: TRBJ2-3
cdr3_aa: CASSYARLETQYF
cdr3_nt: TGTGCCAGCAGTTATGCCCGACTAGAGACGCAGTATTTT

d_call: -
v_call: TRBV7-2
clone_size: -
j_call: TRBJ2-1
cdr3_aa: CASSLASYNEQFF
cdr3_nt: TGTGCCAGCAGCTTAGCATCTTACAATGAGCAGTTCTTC

d_call: TRBD1
v_call: TRBV4-3
clone_size: -
j_call: TRBJ2-5
cdr3_aa: CASSQATGAGETQYF
cdr3_nt: TGCGCCAGCAGCCAAGCCACAGGGGCGGGAGAGACCCAGTACTTC

d_call: TRBD1
v_call: TRBV11-1
clone_size: once
j_call: TRBJ2-3
cdr3_aa: CASSGTGVSTDTQYF
cdr3_nt: TGTGCCAGCAGCGGGACAGGGGTCAGCACAGATACGCAGTATTTT